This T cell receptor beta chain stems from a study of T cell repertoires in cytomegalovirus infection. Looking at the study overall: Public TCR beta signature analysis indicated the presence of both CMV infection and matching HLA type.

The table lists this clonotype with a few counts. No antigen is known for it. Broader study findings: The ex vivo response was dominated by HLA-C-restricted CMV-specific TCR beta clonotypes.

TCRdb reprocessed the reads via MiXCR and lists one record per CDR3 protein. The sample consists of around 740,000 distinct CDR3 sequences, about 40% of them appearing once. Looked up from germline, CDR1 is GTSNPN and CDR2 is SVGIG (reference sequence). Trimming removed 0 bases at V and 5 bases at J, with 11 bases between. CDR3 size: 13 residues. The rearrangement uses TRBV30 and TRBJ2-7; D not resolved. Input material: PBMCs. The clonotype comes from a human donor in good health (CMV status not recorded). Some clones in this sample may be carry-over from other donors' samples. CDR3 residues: CAWSVRTLDEQYF. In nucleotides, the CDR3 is TGTGCCTGGAGTGTAAGAACGTTAGACGAGCAGTACTTC.